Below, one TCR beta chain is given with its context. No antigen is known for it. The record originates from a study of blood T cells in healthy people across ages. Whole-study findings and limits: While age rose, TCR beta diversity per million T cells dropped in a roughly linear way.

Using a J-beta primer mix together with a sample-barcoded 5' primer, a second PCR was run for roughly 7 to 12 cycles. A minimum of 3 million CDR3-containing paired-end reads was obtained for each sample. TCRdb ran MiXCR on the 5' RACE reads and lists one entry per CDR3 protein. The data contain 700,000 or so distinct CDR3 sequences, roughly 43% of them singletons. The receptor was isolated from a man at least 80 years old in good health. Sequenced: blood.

The CDR3 reads CASSLDGAGGLNTQYF. The CDR3 nucleotides are TGTGCCAGCAGCTTAGATGGAGCGGGAGGTTTGAATACGCAGTATTTT. This sequence joins TRBV11-3 and TRBJ2-3, with TRBD2 matching over 9 bases. CDR1 and CDR2 from the germline V gene are SGHNT and YENEEA. The trim removed 0 bases at V and 7 bases at J, leaving 8 bases unmatched. This CDR3 spans 16 amino acids.